The entry that follows covers one TCR beta chain sequence. The antigen is unknown. Together with a sample-barcoded 5' primer, a J-beta primer mix was included in a second PCR lasting roughly 6 to 12 cycles. Each cDNA was tagged by a template-switch adaptor containing 12 random nucleotides. TCRdb re-called the 5' RACE reads through MiXCR, storing one row per CDR3 protein. This sample has 700,000 to 850,000 distinct CDR3 sequences, with about 48% found just once. The CDR3 is made up of 15 amino acids. Losses at the gene ends were 5 bases for V and 14 bases for J; bases not matched to a gene: 19. CDR1 SGHTA and CDR2 FQGNSA come from the germline V gene. This sample was included in a study of blood T cells in healthy people across ages. Looking at the study overall: Template switching caught about one barcoded beta molecule for each two T cells.

Overall study results and limits: A strong correlation was seen between TCR beta diversity and naive T cell percentage. Diversity was higher, and naive CD4+ cells more numerous, in long-lived donors than in aged donors.

Sequencing used blood. This receptor was obtained from a man aged 80 or over in good health. The V call is TRBV7-2, the J call TRBJ2-3; 7 nucleotides line up with TRBD2. The CDR3 sequence: CASSPGGRAFRYAYF. In DNA form, the CDR3 reads TGTGCCAGCAGCCCTGGGGGGAGGGCCTTCAGATACGCGTATTTT.